This T cell receptor (beta chain) appears in the sequencing data of a study of identical twins (TCRdb year 2016). Some background on the complete study: To test whether fetal clonotypes persist, this study deep-sequenced TCR alpha and beta repertoires from monozygotic twins, from unrelated adults of various ages, and from cord blood. Replicate twin experiments were performed at different times using different library preparation protocols to rule out contamination. The study at large found these results: Out-of-frame TCR alpha sequences shared between twins showed an excess of low generation-probability sequences compared with coincidental sharing between unrelated individuals. Because the same donors could not be followed over many years, the conclusions relied on cross-sectional statistical analysis. Out-of-frame TCR alpha sharing in monozygotic twins was systematically underestimated by recombination models, whereas sharing between unrelated individuals was in agreement with the recombination models. Excess twin sharing in beta out-of-frame sequences was weaker because fewer shared sequences lowered the signal-to-noise ratio. Zero-insertion analyses could be partly confounded by invariant T cells such as MAIT and iNKT, although diverse VJ usage argued against such confounding for most clonotypes. Fewer insertions were carried by abundant cord blood beta clonotypes; a weaker similar trend was observed in young adult naive repertoires, while no such trend was observed in memory repertoires.

As for this clonotype: Its antigen remains unidentified. No per-base quality is available; no much larger clone lies one base away.

Every donor was a healthy Caucasian. Library preparation was by 5' RACE. Instrument on record: Illumina HiSeq 2000. A universal primer binding site was added through template switching, and the final cDNA carried a unique molecular identifier so that TCR cDNA molecules could be counted accurately. First-strand cDNA for TCR alpha and beta chains was synthesized from specific primers in the conserved constant-segment region. Each cDNA library was double barcoded, with a SMART-Mk sample barcode plus Illumina barcodes, to control for contamination. TruSeq adapter sequences and Illumina sample barcodes were added in two successive PCR steps. The Illumina HiSeq platform was used with custom primers to sequence TCR alpha and beta cDNA libraries. Regarding the original processing steps: Raw reads were processed with MiGEC to extract unique molecular identifiers, and MiXCR was used to determine CDR3 positions. For each individual, recombination models were inferred using an EM algorithm with the repgenHMM and IGoR tools. Shared clonotypes were analyzed with the tcR package in R, and sharing was normalized by the product of cloneset sizes. Out-of-frame nonproductive sequences were analyzed to study raw recombination free of thymic and clonal selection effects. The public sequencing data were trimmed at Q25 with fastp and processed into clonotypes with MiXCR by TCRdb, which kept only in-frame beta chains. Rows matching on CDR3 protein sequence are summarized as one entry with the most common DNA and genes. These V and J calls rely on TCRdb rather than the paper's analysis. This sample comprises some 1,600,000 distinct CDR3 sequences, under 35% of them detected only once. Around 0.25% of the sample belongs to the ten largest clones.

V is shortened by 0 bases, J by 3 bases, and the region joining them spans 17 bases. In the germline V gene, CDR1 corresponds to SGHDN and CDR2 to FVKESK. Measured from the cysteine to the phenylalanine, the CDR3 is 17 residues long. Only CDR3 DNA is held: 51 bases, read in frame from base 1. The chain couples TRBV14 to TRBJ1-2, with a tentative D gene TRBD1 over 5 matching bases. This TCR was sampled from a newborn girl in good health. Source material: cord blood. Read as DNA, the sequence is TGTGCCAGCAGCCAAGATATTCGGGGCGGAGAGGACTATGGCTACACCTTC. Its translation reads: CASSQDIRGGEDYGYTF.